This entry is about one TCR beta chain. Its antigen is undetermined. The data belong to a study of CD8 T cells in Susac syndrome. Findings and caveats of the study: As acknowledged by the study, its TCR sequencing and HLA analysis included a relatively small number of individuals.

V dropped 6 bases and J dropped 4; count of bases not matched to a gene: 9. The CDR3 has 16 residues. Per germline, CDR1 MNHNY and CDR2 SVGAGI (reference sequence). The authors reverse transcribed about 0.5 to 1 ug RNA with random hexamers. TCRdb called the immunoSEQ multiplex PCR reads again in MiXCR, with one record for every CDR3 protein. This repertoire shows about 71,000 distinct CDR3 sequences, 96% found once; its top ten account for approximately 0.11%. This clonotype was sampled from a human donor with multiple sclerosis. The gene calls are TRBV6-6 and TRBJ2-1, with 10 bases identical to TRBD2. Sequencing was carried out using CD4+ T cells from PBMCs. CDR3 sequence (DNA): TGTGCCAGCAGCCTCTTTAGCGGGGGGTCGTACAATGAGCAGTTCTTC. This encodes CASSLFSGGSYNEQFF.